The rows below give T cell receptor beta chains drawn from one sample of a study of cytomegalovirus exposure and HLA in healthy donors. Libraries were prepared by immunoSEQ multiplex PCR; TCRdb keeps only in-frame clonotypes and omits some of them. The data show 100,000 to 150,000 clones, approximately 74% seen once. Sequencing used PBMCs. These receptors all stem from a male donor in good health and CMV-seronegative. Both conserved end residues are part of each CDR3. D genes are given only for firm matches. Clone size, where shown, is once, few, many, or a class for clones that have expanded.

>TRBV13|-|TRBD1|TRBJ1-2
CASHRGQGSIYGYTF
TGTGCCAGCCATCGAGGACAGGGATCCATCTATGGCTACACCTTC
>TRBV28|-|TRBD2|TRBJ2-5
CASSPRGAGGTETQYF
TGTGCCAGCAGTCCCCGGGGGGCGGGGGGCACAGAGACCCAGTACTTC
>TRBV6-1|-|-|TRBJ1-2
CASSESGYYGYTF
TGTGCCAGCAGTGAGTCAGGGTACTATGGCTACACCTTC
>TRBV27|-|-|TRBJ2-3
CASRPLRDTSTDTQYF
TGTGCCAGCAGACCTCTTCGGGACACTAGCACAGATACGCAGTATTTT
>TRBV7-6|few|-|TRBJ2-3
CASSRTLVSDTQYF
TGTGCCAGCAGCCGCACTCTAGTCTCAGATACGCAGTATTTT
>TRBV10-1|once|-|TRBJ1-5
CASSESTLGREGQPQHF
TGCGCCAGCAGTGAGTCGACGCTCGGTAGGGAGGGCCAGCCCCAGCATTTT
>TRBV27|once|TRBD2|TRBJ2-2
CASRRGGTGPGELFF
TGTGCCAGCAGACGCGGGGGTACTGGTCCCGGGGAGCTGTTTTTT
>TRBV7-2|few|TRBD1|TRBJ2-7
CASTLTPGGLSYEQYF
TGTGCCAGCACCCTAACGCCAGGGGGCCTCTCCTACGAGCAGTACTTC
>TRBV9|-|TRBD1|TRBJ2-5
CASSALGSGQEKETQYF
TGTGCCAGCAGCGCCCTCGGGTCGGGACAGGAGAAAGAGACCCAGTACTTC
>TRBV5-5|-|TRBD1|TRBJ2-7
CASSLAGGQGVNYEQYF
TGTGCCAGCAGCTTGGCGGGGGGACAGGGGGTTAACTACGAGCAGTACTTC
>TRBV11-2|-|-|TRBJ2-1
CASSLVWGDEQFF
TGTGCCAGCAGCTTAGTGTGGGGGGATGAGCAGTTCTTC
>TRBV30|-|-|TRBJ1-2
CAWRWDTTGYGYTF
TGTGCCTGGAGATGGGACACCACGGGCTATGGCTACACCTTC
>TRBV6-1|-|TRBD1|TRBJ1-2
CATDQGTGVNYGYTF
TGTGCCACCGATCAGGGGACAGGGGTGAACTATGGCTACACCTTC
>TRBV29-1|-|-|TRBJ2-7
CSVVWESYEQYF
TGCAGCGTTGTTTGGGAGTCCTACGAGCAGTACTTC
>TRBV7-9|-|-|TRBJ1-1
CASSFSNTEAFF
TGTGCCAGCAGCTTCTCGAACACTGAAGCTTTCTTT
>TRBV27|few|TRBD2|TRBJ2-1
CASSLFAGGWDNEQFF
TGTGCCAGCAGTTTATTCGCGGGAGGGTGGGACAATGAGCAGTTCTTC
>TRBV9|-|TRBD2|TRBJ2-1
CASSASLVAGASDNEQFF
TGTGCCAGCAGCGCCAGCTTAGTAGCGGGAGCATCGGACAATGAGCAGTTCTTC
>TRBV19|-|TRBD1|TRBJ1-4
CASRNKPGQANEKLFF
TGTGCCAGTAGAAATAAACCGGGACAGGCTAATGAAAAACTGTTTTTT
>TRBV9|-|TRBD2|TRBJ2-3
CASSDGGSTDTQYF
TGTGCCAGCAGCGACGGGGGGAGCACAGATACGCAGTATTTT
>TRBV27|once|-|TRBJ2-5
CASSFRGSETQYF
TGTGCCAGCAGTTTTCGGGGGTCGGAGACCCAGTACTTC
>TRBV28|-|-|TRBJ1-1
CASSLRGAHTEAFF
TGTGCCAGCAGTTTACGGGGGGCGCACACTGAAGCTTTCTTT
>TRBV6-6|-|TRBD1|TRBJ1-4
CASRGATGVSPEKLFF
TGTGCCAGCAGGGGAGCCACAGGGGTCTCTCCAGAAAAACTGTTTTTT
>TRBV28|-|-|TRBJ1-3
CASSFSRAGNTIYF
TGTGCCAGCAGTTTTTCGAGGGCCGGAAACACCATATATTTT
>TRBV7-9|-|TRBD1|TRBJ2-7
CSSSADRAGGQYF
TGTTCCAGCAGCGCTGACAGGGCTGGTGGGCAGTACTTC
>TRBV14|few|TRBD1|TRBJ1-1
CASSQSGQGVNTEAFF
TGTGCCAGCAGCCAATCCGGACAGGGGGTAAACACTGAAGCTTTCTTT